Below are 14 T cell receptor beta chains sequenced from a single sample in a study of blood T cell repertoires in COVID-19 (dated by TCRdb to the early 2020s). The library was obtained by the immunoSEQ multiplex PCR assay. Sourced from immuneACCESS, this table was stored by TCRdb with only in-frame sequences that have V and J called. A share of the clones is absent; for the studies checked, an unresolved V gene accounts for under half, and the remainder has no known explanation. This sample holds tens of thousands of clones; about 63% were observed only once. Together, the top ten hold just under 9% of the sample. The specimen sequenced was peripheral blood. The receptor set was obtained from a woman aged 70 to 79 with acute or convalescent COVID-19.

This chain connects TRBV2 to TRBJ2-3; D possibly corresponds to TRBD2 (6 bases). V lost 7 bases to trimming and J lost 5 bases, with 16 bases between them. CDR3 length: 14 amino acids. Germline CDR1 is SNHLY and CDR2 is FYNNEI. CDR3 DNA: TGTGCCAGCATACCCAACGGGAGAGGAGATACGCAGTATTTT. Encoded protein: CASIPNGRGDTQYF.

This chain joins TRBV3-1 (or the pseudogene TRBV3-2) and TRBJ2-5, with TRBD2 matching 7 bases. The ends lost 4 bases at V and 2 bases at J; junction bases unmatched: 7. The CDR3 runs 15 residues. The germline gives CDR1 LGHDT, CDR2 YNNKEL (reference sequence). The CDR3 DNA reads TGTGCCAGCAGCCCGGGGACTATCCCACAAGAGACCCAGTACTTC. This codes for CASSPGTIPQETQYF.

In this sample, this clone turned up many times. This CDR3 is also generated by other DNA sequences in the sample. V gene TRBV7-9 combines with J gene TRBJ1-1; 7 nucleotides agree with TRBD1. The CDR3 extends over 14 amino acids. Germline lookup yields CDR1 SEHNR and CDR2 FQNEAQ (reference sequence). V lost 5 bases, J lost 1 base, and 4 bases stayed unmatched. DNA of the CDR3: TGTGCCAGCAGCGGGGGGACAGAGAACACTGAAGCTTTCTTT. Translating it yields CASSGGTENTEAFF.

The rearrangement joins TRBV7-2 to TRBJ1-6, with D unclear. V lost 3 bases to trimming and J lost 10 bases, with 7 bases between them. The germline CDR1 and CDR2 sequences are SGHTA and FQGNSA. The CDR3 is 12 residues long. The CDR3 DNA is TGTGCCAGCAGCTTGAAACAATCACCCCTCCACTTT. The encoded protein is CASSLKQSPLHF.

The chain combines TRBV4-1 with TRBJ2-6; no reliable D call. Germline V lookup: CDR1 MGHRA, CDR2 YSYEKL. With 1 base removed from V and 2 bases from J, the gap between germline ends came to 3 bases. This CDR3 spans 14 amino acids. The CDR3 DNA reads as TGCGCCAGCAGCCAAGGAGCTGGGGCCAACGTCCTGACTTTC. It yields the protein CASSQGAGANVLTF.

This clone occurred a few times. CDR3 amino acids: CASSSPISSSGRGNTDTQYF. For the CDR3, the DNA is TGTGCCAGCAGCTCCCCCATCTCCAGTAGCGGGAGGGGTAACACAGATACGCAGTATTTT. This rearrangement joins TRBV5-4 to TRBJ2-3, with 11 bases lining up with TRBD2. The CDR3 is made up of 20 amino acids. V shed 3 bases, J shed 2 bases, and the junction held 17 bases outside the gene matches. Germline assignment: CDR1 SGHNT and CDR2 YYREEE (reference sequence).

J is TRBJ2-1 and V is TRBV5-6, with TRBD2 matching 12 bases. Germline V gene lookup returns CDR1 SGHDT and CDR2 YYEEEE. This CDR3 is built from 15 residues. V lost 4 bases, J lost 7 bases, and 6 bases stayed unmatched. CDR3 bases: TGTGCCAGCAGCCCCACTAGCGGGGGGTTGAATGAGCAGTTCTTC. It is translated as CASSPTSGGLNEQFF.

The chain carries TRBV10-3 and TRBJ1-6; TRBD1 is a possible D gene (5 bases). The V and J ends lost 10 bases and 5 bases respectively, with 9 bases between them. The CDR3 is made up of 12 amino acids. The germline V gene encodes CDR1 ENHRY and CDR2 SYGVKD. The CDR3 protein is CATGRDNSPLHF. The CDR3 coding sequence is TGTGCCACGGGCAGGGATAATTCACCCCTCCACTTT.

This clone was seen a few times. The chain combines TRBV9 with TRBJ2-7; TRBD1 matches at 9 bases. The CDR3 consists of 14 residues. V gave up 0 bases and J gave up 3 bases; unmatched junction bases: 1. The germline CDR1 and CDR2 sequences are SGDLS and YYNGEE. CDR3 coding DNA: TGTGCCAGCAGCGTAGGGGGACAGGGCTACGAGCAGTACTTC. It translates to CASSVGGQGYEQYF.

The CDR3 region has the DNA TGTGCCACCAGTGACCCTACCAGGGAACCCCGGGTTCTGGCCCCTCACGAGCAGTACTTC. Its protein product is CATSDPTREPRVLAPHEQYF. The J gene is TRBJ2-7, the V gene TRBV24-1, with D possibly TRBD1 on 5 matching bases. CDR3 length: 20 amino acids. The V end was cut by 4 bases, the J end by 5 bases, with 32 bases between. Germline V gives CDR1 KGHDR, CDR2 SFDVKD.

This clone was counted only a few times. The chain has TRBV7-2 and TRBJ1-1; 9 positions match TRBD1. V was clipped by 5 bases and J by 0 bases; unmatched bases: 7. Germline CDR1 and CDR2: SGHTA and FQGNSA. The CDR3 is made up of 16 amino acids. The CDR3 DNA reads as TGTGCCAGCAGCCGCGGGACAGGGCACATGAACACTGAAGCTTTCTTT. Encoded protein: CASSRGTGHMNTEAFF. The variable domain in full, completed from reference TRBV7-2 and TRBJ1-1, reads GAGVSQSPSNKVTEKGKDVELRCDPISGHTALYWYRQSLGQGLEFLIYFQGNSAPDKSGLPSDRFSAERTGGSVSTLTIQRTQQEDSAVYLCASSRGTGHMNTEAFFGQGTRLTVV.

This clone came up a few times. The chain joins TRBV9 to TRBJ1-1, with D possibly matching TRBD1 (5 bases). Germline-derived CDR1 and CDR2 are SGDLS and YYNGEE. The CDR3 extends over 14 amino acids. The ends were cut back, 1 base at V and 1 base at J, with 8 bases in the middle. The CDR3 protein is CASSVQDTNTEAFF. Written as DNA, the CDR3 is TGTGCCAGCAGCGTACAGGACACGAACACTGAAGCTTTCTTT.

V usage is TRBV28 and J usage is TRBJ2-5, with TRBD2 matching over 8 bases. Germline lookup yields CDR1 MDHEN and CDR2 SYDVKM. The CDR3 has 17 amino acids. The V segment lost 6 bases and the J segment 0 bases; nucleotides outside the gene matches: 12. The CDR3, as DNA: TGTGCCAGCAGCTCCCTCTTTGGCGGGAGGCACCAAGAGACCCAGTACTTC. This codes for CASSSLFGGRHQETQYF.

The chain couples TRBV6-5 to TRBJ1-4, with TRBD1 matching 7 bases. V gave up 6 bases and J gave up 6 bases; unmatched junction bases: 7. The CDR3 loop spans 14 amino acids. Germline CDR1 is MNHEY and CDR2 is SVGAGI. In nucleotides, the CDR3 is TGTGCCAGCAGGGGGACAGCTAGTGATGAAAAACTGTTTTTT. Translating it yields CASRGTASDEKLFF.